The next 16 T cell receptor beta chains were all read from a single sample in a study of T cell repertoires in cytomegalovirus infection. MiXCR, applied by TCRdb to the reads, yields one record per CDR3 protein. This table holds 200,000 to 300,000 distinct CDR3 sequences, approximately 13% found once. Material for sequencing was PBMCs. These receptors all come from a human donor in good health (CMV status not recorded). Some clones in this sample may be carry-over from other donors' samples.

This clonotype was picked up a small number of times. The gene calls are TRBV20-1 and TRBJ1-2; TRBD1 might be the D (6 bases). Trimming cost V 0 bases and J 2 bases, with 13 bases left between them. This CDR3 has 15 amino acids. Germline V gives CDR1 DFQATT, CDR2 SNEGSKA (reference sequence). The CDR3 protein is CSARDPTTGNYGYTF. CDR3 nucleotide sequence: TGCAGTGCTAGAGACCCCACTACAGGGAACTATGGCTACACCTTC.

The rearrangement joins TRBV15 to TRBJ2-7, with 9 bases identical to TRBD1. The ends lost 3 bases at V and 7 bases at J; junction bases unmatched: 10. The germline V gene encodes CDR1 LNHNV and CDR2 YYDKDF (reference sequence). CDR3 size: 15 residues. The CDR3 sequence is CATSRTPQGAGEQYF. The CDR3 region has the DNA TGTGCCACCAGCAGGACGCCACAGGGGGCTGGAGAGCAGTACTTC.

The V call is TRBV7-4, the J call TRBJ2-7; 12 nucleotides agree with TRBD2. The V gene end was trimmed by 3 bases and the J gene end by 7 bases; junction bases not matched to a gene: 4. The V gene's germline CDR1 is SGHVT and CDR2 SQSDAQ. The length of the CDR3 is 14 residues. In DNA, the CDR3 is TGTGCCAGCAGCTTTCTAGCGGGAGGGCAGGAGCAGTACTTC. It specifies CASSFLAGGQEQYF.

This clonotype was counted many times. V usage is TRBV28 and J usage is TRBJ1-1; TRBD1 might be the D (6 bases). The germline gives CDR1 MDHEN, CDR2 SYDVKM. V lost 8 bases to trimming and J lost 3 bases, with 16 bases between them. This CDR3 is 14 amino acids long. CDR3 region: CASYTLQGYTEAFF. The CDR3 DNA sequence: TGTGCCAGCTACACGCTACAGGGATACACTGAAGCTTTCTTT. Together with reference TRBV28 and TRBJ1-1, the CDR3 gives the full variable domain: DVKVTQSSRYLVKRTGEKVFLECVQDMDHENMFWYRQDPGLGLRLIYFSYDVKMKEKGDIPEGYSVSREKKERFSLILESASTNQTSMYLCASYTLQGYTEAFFGQGTRLTVV.

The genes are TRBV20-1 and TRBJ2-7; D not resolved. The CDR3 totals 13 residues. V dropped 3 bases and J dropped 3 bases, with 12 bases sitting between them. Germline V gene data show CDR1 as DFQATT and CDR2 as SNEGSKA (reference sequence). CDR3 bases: TGCAGTGCTAGGTCGGACGCCGACTACGAGCAGTACTTC. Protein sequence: CSARSDADYEQYF.

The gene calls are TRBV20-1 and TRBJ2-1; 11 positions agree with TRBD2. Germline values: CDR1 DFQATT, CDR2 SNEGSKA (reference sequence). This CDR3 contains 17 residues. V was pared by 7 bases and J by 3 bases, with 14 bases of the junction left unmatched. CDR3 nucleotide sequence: TGCAGTGTAAGGCGGCTAGGGGGGACTAGCGGCTACAATGAGCAGTTCTTC. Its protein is CSVRRLGGTSGYNEQFF.

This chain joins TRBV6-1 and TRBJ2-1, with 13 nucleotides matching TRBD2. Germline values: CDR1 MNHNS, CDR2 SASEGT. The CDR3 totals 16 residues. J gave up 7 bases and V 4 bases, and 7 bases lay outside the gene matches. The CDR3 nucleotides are TGTGCCAGCAGTGGACGAGGACTAGCGGGAGTTAATGAGCAGTTCTTC. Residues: CASSGRGLAGVNEQFF.

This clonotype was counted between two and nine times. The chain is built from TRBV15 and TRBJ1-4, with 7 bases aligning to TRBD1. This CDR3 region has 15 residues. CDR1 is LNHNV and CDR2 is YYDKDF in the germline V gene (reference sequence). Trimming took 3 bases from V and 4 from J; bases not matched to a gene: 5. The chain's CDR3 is CATSRAGQVNEKLFF. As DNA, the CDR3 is TGTGCCACCAGCAGGGCCGGACAGGTTAATGAAAAACTGTTTTTT.

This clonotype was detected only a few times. CDR3 sequence reads: CASSIRLAVNEQFF. The CDR3 nucleotides read TGTGCCAGTAGTATCAGACTAGCGGTAAATGAGCAGTTCTTC. The chain is built from TRBV19 and TRBJ2-1; 9 bases are a match to TRBD2. The V segment lost 3 bases and the J segment 7 bases; nucleotides outside the gene matches: 4. CDR1 and CDR2 from the germline V gene are LNHDA and SQIVND (reference sequence). This CDR3 is built from 14 residues. Together with reference TRBV19 and TRBJ2-1, the CDR3 gives the full variable domain: DGGITQSPKYLFRKEGQNVTLSCEQNLNHDAMYWYRQDPGQGLRLIYYSQIVNDFQKGDIAEGYSVSREKKESFPLTVTSAQKNPTAFYLCASSIRLAVNEQFFGPGTRLTVL.

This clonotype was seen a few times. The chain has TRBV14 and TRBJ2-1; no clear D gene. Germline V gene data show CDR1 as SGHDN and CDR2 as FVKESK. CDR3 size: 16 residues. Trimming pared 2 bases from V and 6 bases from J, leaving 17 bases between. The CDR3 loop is CASSQTQVDLFNEQFF. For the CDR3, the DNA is TGTGCCAGCAGCCAAACCCAGGTGGATCTCTTCAATGAGCAGTTCTTC.

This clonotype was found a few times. The CDR3 here is CSAKTGGIEQYF. In DNA, the CDR3 is TGCAGTGCCAAGACAGGGGGAATCGAGCAGTACTTC. This rearrangement joins TRBV20-1 to TRBJ2-7; 9 bases map to TRBD1. The CDR3 sequence is 12 residues long. Germline V lookup: CDR1 DFQATT, CDR2 SNEGSKA (reference sequence). Trimming at V came to 6 bases and at J to 6 bases, leaving 6 bases not matched to a gene.

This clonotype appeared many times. Written as DNA, the CDR3 is TGTGCCAGCAGCCTCTCTAGCCAGGGGGCCGTTCAGCCCCAGCATTTT. Amino acids: CASSLSSQGAVQPQHF. V usage is TRBV7-2 and J usage is TRBJ1-5; 8 bases are shared with TRBD1. V was pared by 5 bases and J by 6 bases, with 12 bases of the junction left unmatched. Germline V gene sequence: CDR1 SGHTA, CDR2 FQGNSA. This CDR3 region has 16 residues.

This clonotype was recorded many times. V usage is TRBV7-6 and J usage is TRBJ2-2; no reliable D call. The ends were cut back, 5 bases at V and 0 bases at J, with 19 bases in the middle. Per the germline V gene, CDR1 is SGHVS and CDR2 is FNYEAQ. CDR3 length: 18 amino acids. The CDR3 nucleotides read TGTGCCAGCAGCCTCGGGCCGTCCCACACCTCGAACACCGGGGAGCTGTTTTTT. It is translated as CASSLGPSHTSNTGELFF.

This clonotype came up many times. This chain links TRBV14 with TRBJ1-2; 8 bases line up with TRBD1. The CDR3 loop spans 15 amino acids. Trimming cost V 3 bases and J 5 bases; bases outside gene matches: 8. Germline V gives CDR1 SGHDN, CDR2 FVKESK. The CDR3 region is CASSQDLRQGYGYTF. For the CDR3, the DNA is TGTGCCAGCAGCCAGGACCTCCGACAGGGGTATGGCTACACCTTC.

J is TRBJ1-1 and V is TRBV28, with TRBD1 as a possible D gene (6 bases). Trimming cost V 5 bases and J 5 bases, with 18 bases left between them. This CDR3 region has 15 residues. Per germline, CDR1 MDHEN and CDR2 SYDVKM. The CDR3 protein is CASSPTWGAVTEAFF. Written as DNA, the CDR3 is TGTGCCAGCAGTCCGACATGGGGGGCCGTTACTGAAGCTTTCTTT.

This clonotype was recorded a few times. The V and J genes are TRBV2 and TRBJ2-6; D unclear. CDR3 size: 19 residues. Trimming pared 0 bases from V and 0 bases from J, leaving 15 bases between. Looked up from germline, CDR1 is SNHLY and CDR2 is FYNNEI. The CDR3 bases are TGTGCCAGCAGTGAAGCGCGAAGAACCACCCTCTCTGGGGCCAACGTCCTGACTTTC. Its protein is CASSEARRTTLSGANVLTF.